Reported below is one T cell receptor (beta chain). The target antigen is unknown. The germline gives CDR1 SGHVS, CDR2 FNYEAQ. The CDR3 consists of 12 residues. V was trimmed by 2 bases and J by 6 bases, leaving 7 bases between them. TCRdb independently ran MiXCR on the 5' RACE reads; one entry per CDR3 protein. The data show approximately 550,000 distinct CDR3 sequences, less than 15% seen once. This sample is drawn from a study of T cells after yellow fever vaccination. General observations from the study: Re-detected after boosting: most primary clones, 96% of CD4 and 80% to 90% of CD8.

The chain has TRBV7-6 and TRBJ2-5; D not certain. The sample in question was PBMCs, obtained on the day of the yellow fever booster vaccination. The sequence derives from a man in his thirties or forties who received the YFV17D yellow fever vaccine. CDR3 amino acids: CASSLSLKTQYF. In nucleotides, the CDR3 is TGTGCCAGCAGCTTATCCCTAAAGACCCAGTACTTC.